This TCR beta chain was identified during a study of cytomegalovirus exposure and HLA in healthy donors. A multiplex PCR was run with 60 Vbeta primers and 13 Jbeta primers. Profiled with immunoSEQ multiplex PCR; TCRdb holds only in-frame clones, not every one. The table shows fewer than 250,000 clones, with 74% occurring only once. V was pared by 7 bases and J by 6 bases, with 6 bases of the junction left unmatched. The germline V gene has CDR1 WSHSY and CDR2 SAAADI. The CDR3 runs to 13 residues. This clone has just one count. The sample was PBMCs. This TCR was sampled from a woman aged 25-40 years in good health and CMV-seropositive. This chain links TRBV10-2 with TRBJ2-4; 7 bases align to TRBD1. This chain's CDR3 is CASTSGTANIQYF. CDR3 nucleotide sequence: TGCGCCAGCACATCCGGGACAGCAAACATTCAGTACTTC.